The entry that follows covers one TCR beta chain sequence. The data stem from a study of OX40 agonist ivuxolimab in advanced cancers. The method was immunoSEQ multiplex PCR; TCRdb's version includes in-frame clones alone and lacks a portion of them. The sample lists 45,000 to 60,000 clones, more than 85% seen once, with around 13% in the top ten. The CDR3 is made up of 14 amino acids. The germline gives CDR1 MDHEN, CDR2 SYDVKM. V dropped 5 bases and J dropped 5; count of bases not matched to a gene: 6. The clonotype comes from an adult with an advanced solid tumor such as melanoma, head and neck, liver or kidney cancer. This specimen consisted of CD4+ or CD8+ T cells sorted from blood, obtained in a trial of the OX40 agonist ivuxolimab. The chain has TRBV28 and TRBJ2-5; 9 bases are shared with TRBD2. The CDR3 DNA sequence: TGTGCCAGCAGTCCTAGCGGGGCGGGGGAGACCCAGTACTTC. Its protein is CASSPSGAGETQYF.